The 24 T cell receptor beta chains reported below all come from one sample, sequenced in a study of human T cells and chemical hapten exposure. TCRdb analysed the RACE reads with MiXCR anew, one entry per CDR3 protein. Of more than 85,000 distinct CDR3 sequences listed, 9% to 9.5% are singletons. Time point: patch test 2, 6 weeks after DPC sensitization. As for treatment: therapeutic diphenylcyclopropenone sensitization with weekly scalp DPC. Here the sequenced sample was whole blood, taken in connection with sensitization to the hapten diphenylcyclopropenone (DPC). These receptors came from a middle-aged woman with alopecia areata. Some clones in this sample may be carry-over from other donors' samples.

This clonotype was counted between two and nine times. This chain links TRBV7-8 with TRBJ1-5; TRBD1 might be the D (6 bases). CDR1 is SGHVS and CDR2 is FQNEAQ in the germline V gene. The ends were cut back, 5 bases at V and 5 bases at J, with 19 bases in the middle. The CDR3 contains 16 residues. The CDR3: CASSTQPGQIDQPQHF. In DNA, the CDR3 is TGTGCCAGCAGCACCCAACCGGGACAAATAGATCAGCCCCAGCATTTT.

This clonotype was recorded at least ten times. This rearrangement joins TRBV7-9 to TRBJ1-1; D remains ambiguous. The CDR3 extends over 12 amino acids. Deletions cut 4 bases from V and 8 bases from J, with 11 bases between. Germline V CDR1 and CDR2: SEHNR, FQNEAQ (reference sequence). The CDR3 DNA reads TGTGCCAGCAGCTATCGACCCAACGAAGCTTTCTTT. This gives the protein CASSYRPNEAFF.

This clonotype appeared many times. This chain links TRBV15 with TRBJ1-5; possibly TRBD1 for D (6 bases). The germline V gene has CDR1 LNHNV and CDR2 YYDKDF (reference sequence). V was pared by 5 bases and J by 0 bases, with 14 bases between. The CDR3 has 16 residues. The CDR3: CATSGLRTASNQPQHF. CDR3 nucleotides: TGTGCCACCAGCGGATTACGGACAGCTAGCAATCAGCCCCAGCATTTT.

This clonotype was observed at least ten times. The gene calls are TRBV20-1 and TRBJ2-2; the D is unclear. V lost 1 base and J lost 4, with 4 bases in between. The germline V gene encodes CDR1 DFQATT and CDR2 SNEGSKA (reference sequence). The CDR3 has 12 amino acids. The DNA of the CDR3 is TGCAGTGCTAGAGGTGGCACCGGGGAGCTGTTTTTT. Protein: CSARGGTGELFF.

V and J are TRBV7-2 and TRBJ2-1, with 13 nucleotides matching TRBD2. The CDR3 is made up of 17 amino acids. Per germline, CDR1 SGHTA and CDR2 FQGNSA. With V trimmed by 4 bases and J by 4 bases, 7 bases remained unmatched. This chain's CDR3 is CASSSPGGLAGYNEQFF. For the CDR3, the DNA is TGTGCCAGCAGCTCCCCAGGGGGACTAGCGGGGTACAATGAGCAGTTCTTC.

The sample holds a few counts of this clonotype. The CDR3 DNA follows: TGCAGTGCTACAGGGTCCTACGAGCAGTACTTC. It specifies CSATGSYEQYF. The gene calls are TRBV20-1 and TRBJ2-7; a possible D gene is TRBD1 (5 bases). V gave up 4 bases and J gave up 1 base, with 5 bases separating them. Germline V gene sequence: CDR1 DFQATT, CDR2 SNEGSKA (reference sequence). This CDR3 is 11 amino acids long.

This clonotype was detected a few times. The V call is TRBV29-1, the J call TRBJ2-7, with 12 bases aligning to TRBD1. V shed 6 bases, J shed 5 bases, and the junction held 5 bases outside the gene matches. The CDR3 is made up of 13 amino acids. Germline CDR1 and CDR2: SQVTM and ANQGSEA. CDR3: CSVAGQGAHEQYF. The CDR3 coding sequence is TGCAGCGTCGCGGGACAGGGGGCCCACGAGCAGTACTTC.

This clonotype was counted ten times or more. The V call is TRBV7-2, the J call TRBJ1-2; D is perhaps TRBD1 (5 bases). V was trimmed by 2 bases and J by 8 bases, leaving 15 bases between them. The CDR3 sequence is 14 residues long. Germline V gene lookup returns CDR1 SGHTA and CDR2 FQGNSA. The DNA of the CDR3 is TGTGCCAGCAGCTTAAAAGGGACCGCGGGCGGCTACACCTTC. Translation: CASSLKGTAGGYTF. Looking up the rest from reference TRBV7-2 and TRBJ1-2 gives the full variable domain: GAGVSQSPSNKVTEKGKDVELRCDPISGHTALYWYRQSLGQGLEFLIYFQGNSAPDKSGLPSDRFSAERTGGSVSTLTIQRTQQEDSAVYLCASSLKGTAGGYTFGSGTRLTVV.

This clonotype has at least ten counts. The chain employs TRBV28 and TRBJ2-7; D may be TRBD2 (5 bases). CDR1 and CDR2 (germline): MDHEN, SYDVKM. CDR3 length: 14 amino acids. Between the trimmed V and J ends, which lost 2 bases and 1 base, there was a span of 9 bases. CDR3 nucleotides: TGTGCCAGCAGTTTAAGCCCGGGGTCCTACGAGCAGTACTTC. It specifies CASSLSPGSYEQYF.

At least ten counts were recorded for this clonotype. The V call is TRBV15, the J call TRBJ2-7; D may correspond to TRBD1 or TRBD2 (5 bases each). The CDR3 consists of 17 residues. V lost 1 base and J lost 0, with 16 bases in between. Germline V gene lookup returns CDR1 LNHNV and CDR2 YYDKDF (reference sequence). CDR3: CATSRAFLGTSSYEQYF. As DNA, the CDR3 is TGTGCCACCAGCAGAGCCTTCCTCGGGACCAGCTCCTACGAGCAGTACTTC.

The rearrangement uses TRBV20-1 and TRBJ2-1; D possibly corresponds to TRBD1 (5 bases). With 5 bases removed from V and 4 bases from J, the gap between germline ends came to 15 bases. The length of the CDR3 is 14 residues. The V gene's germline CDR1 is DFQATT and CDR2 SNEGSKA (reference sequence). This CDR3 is CSAQGRLTYNEQFF. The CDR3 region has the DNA TGCAGTGCTCAGGGCCGCCTAACTTACAATGAGCAGTTCTTC.

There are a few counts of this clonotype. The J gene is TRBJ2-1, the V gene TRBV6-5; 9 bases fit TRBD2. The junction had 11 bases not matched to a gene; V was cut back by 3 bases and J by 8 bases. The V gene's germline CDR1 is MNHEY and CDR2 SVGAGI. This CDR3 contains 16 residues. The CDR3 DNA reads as TGTGCCAGCAGTTATCCGACTAGCGGACCGGTGTATGAGCAGTTCTTC. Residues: CASSYPTSGPVYEQFF.

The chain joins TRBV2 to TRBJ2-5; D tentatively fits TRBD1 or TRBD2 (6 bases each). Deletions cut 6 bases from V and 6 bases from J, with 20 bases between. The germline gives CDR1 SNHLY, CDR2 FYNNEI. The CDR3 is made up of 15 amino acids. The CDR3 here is CASRIPGGLVKTQYF. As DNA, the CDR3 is TGTGCCAGCAGAATACCTGGGGGGCTCGTGAAGACCCAGTACTTC.

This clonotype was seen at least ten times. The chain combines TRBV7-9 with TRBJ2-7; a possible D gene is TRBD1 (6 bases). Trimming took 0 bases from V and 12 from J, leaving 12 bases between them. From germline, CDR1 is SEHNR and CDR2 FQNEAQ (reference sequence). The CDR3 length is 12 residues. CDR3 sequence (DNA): TGTGCCAGCAGCTTAGCGGATACAGGGTGGTACTTC. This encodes CASSLADTGWYF. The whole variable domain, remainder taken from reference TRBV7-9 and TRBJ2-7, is DTGVSQNPRHKITKRGQNVTFRCDPISEHNRLYWYRQTLGQGPEFLTYFQNEAQLEKSRLLSDRFSAERPKGSFSTLEIQRTEQGDSAMYLCASSLADTGWYFGPGTRLTVT.

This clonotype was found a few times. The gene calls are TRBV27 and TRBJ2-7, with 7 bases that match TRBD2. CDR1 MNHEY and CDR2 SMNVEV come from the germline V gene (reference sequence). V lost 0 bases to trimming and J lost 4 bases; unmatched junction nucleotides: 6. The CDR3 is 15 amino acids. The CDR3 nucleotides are TGTGCCAGCAGTTTATCATGGGGGGGTGGGTACGAGCAGTACTTC. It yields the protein CASSLSWGGGYEQYF.

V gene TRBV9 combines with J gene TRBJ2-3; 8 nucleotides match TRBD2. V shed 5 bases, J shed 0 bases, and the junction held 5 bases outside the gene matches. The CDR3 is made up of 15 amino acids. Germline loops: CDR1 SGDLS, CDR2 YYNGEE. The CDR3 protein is CASRLGLGSTDTQYF. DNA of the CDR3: TGTGCCAGCAGGTTGGGACTAGGAAGCACAGATACGCAGTATTTT.

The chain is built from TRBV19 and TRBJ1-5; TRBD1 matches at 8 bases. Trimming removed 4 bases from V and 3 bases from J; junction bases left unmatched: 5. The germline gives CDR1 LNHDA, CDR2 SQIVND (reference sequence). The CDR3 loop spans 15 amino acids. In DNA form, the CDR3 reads TGTGCCAGTAGTAAGAGGACAGGGATCAATCAGCCCCAGCATTTT. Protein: CASSKRTGINQPQHF.

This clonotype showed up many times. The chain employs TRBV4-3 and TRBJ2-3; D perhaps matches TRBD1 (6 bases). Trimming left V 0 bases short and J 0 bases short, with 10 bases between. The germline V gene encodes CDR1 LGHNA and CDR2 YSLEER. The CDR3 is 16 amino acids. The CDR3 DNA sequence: TGCGCCAGCAGCCAAGAGAGGACAGCTAGCACAGATACGCAGTATTTT. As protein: CASSQERTASTDTQYF.

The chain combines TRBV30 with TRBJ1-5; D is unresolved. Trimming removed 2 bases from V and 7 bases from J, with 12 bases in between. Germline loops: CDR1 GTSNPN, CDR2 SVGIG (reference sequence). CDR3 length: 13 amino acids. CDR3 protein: CAWSLLGKQPQHF. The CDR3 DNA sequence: TGTGCCTGGAGTCTCCTGGGTAAGCAGCCCCAGCATTTT.

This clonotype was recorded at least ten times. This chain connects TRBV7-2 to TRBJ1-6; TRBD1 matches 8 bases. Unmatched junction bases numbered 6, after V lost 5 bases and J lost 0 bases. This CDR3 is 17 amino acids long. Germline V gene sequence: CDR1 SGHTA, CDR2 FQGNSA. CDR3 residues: CASSPRTGSSYNSPLHF. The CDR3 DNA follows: TGTGCCAGCAGCCCCCGGACAGGGAGCTCCTATAATTCACCCCTCCACTTT.

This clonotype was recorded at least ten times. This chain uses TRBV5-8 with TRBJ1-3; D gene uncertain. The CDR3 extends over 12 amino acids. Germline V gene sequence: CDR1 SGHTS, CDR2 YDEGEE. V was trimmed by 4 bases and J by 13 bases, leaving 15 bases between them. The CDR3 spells CASSARRSGIYF. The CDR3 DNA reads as TGTGCCAGCAGCGCCCGCCGCAGCGGAATATATTTT. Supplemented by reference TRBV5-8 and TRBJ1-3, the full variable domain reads EAGVTQSPTHLIKTRGQQATLRCSPISGHTSVYWYQQALGLGLQFLLWYDEGEERNRGNFPPRFSGRQFPNYSSELNVNALELEDSALYLCASSARRSGIYFGEGSWLTVV.

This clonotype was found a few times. The CDR3 loop reads CASSYPRGQDQETQYF. The CDR3 coding sequence is TGTGCCAGCAGTTACCCTAGAGGACAAGACCAAGAGACCCAGTACTTC. This rearrangement joins TRBV6-8 to TRBJ2-5, with D possibly being TRBD1 (5 bases). The germline V gene has CDR1 MNHGY and CDR2 SAAAGT. The CDR3 has 16 amino acids. Trimming shortened V by 2 bases and J by 0 bases, and 13 bases separated the two germline ends.

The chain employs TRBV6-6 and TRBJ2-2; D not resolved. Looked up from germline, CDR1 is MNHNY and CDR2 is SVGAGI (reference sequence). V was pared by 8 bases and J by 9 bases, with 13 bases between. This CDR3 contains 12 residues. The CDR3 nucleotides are TGTGCCAGCTCCCCGCGGCCGCGGGAGCTGTTTTTT. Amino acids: CASSPRPRELFF.

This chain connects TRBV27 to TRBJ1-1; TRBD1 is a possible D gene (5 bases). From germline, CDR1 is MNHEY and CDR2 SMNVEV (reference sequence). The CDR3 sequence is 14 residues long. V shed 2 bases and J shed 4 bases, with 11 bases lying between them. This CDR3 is CASSLDSGGTEAFF. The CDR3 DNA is TGTGCCAGCAGTTTAGACTCCGGGGGCACTGAAGCTTTCTTT.